These T cell receptor beta chains were read from a single sample in a study of cytomegalovirus exposure and HLA in healthy donors. The table came from immunoSEQ multiplex PCR; TCRdb's copy has only in-frame clones and leaves some out. The data contain over 70,000 clones, roughly 78% of them singletons. Sequenced sample: PBMCs. Every receptor here comes from a male donor in good health and CMV-seropositive. The CDR3 runs from the conserved cysteine through the conserved F or W. A D gene is named only where the DNA matches it firmly. Some rows have no size entry. The others give once, few or many, or a class for an expanded clone.

CDR3 protein	CDR3 DNA	clone size	V gene	J gene	D gene
CASSESILVYNEQFF	TGTGCCAGCAGTGAATCGATACTAGTTTACAATGAGCAGTTCTTC	few	TRBV6-1	TRBJ2-1	-
CASSLGTGSGYTF	TGTGCCAGCAGTTTAGGGACAGGGAGTGGCTACACCTTC	-	TRBV27	TRBJ1-2	TRBD1
CASSSLTGQETQYF	TGTGCCAGCAGTAGCCTGACAGGGCAAGAGACCCAGTACTTC	-	TRBV6-1	TRBJ2-5	TRBD1
CATSRDRGSYGYTF	TGTGCCACCAGCAGAGACAGGGGGTCGTATGGCTACACCTTC	-	TRBV15	TRBJ1-2	TRBD1
CATSSGTPTGELFF	TGTGCCACCAGCAGTGGGACACCCACCGGGGAGCTGTTTTTT	once	TRBV15	TRBJ2-2	-
CASSRQEETQYF	TGTGCCAGCAGCCGACAGGAAGAGACCCAGTACTTC	-	TRBV2	TRBJ2-5	-
CASSQYTGELFF	TGTGCCAGCAGCCAATACACCGGGGAGCTGTTTTTT	-	TRBV6-5	TRBJ2-2	-
CASRLADSYEQYF	TGTGCCAGCCGACTCGCGGACTCCTACGAGCAGTACTTC	-	TRBV6-1	TRBJ2-7	-
CASSYSARSYEQYF	TGTGCCAGCAGTTACTCGGCACGCTCCTACGAGCAGTACTTC	-	TRBV6-5	TRBJ2-7	-
CASSPDRFSGNTIYF	TGTGCCAGTAGTCCGGACAGATTCTCTGGAAACACCATATATTTT	-	TRBV19	TRBJ1-3	-
CASSQILGGSGTGELFF	TGTGCCAGCAGCCAGATCCTTGGCGGGAGTGGCACCGGGGAGCTGTTTTTT	-	TRBV27	TRBJ2-2	TRBD2
CASSSSGIHEQYF	TGTGCCAGCAGCTCCTCGGGGATCCACGAGCAGTACTTC	-	TRBV7-9	TRBJ2-7	-
CASSPLNTIYF	TGTGCCAGCTCACCTCTAAACACCATATATTTT	-	TRBV18	TRBJ1-3	-
CATSREFTGDPFQPQHF	TGTGCCACCAGCAGAGAATTTACAGGGGATCCTTTTCAGCCCCAGCATTTT	-	TRBV15	TRBJ1-5	TRBD1
CASSQELAPGHGYTF	TGCGCCAGCAGCCAAGAGCTGGCGCCAGGGCATGGCTACACCTTC	-	TRBV4-3	TRBJ1-2	-
CASSLVQGGNYGYTF	TGTGCCAGCAGCTTAGTCCAGGGTGGAAACTATGGCTACACCTTC	-	TRBV7-9	TRBJ1-2	-
CASSPRPGVYEQYF	TGTGCCAGCAGCCCACGACCCGGAGTCTACGAGCAGTACTTC	-	TRBV7-8	TRBJ2-7	-
CASSQYPSGRAPYEQYF	TGCGCCAGCAGTCAATATCCTAGCGGGAGGGCCCCCTACGAGCAGTACTTC	-	TRBV23-1	TRBJ2-7	TRBD2
CASSQDGGGRNTDTQYF	TGCGCCAGCAGCCAAGATGGGGGCGGGAGAAACACAGATACGCAGTATTTT	-	TRBV4-1	TRBJ2-3	-
CASSPILAGGPISEQFF	TGTGCCAGCTCACCAATTCTGGCGGGAGGGCCTATTAGTGAGCAGTTCTTC	once	TRBV18	TRBJ2-1	TRBD2
CASSTTAGRSSGNTIYF	TGTGCCAGCAGCACTACGGCAGGGCGTAGCTCTGGAAACACCATATATTTT	-	TRBV9	TRBJ1-3	-
CASSLMGLAGDEQYF	TGTGCCAGCAGCTTGATGGGACTAGCGGGAGACGAGCAGTACTTC	-	TRBV7-9	TRBJ2-7	TRBD2
CASSHLPSGSNEQFF	TGCGCCAGCAGCCATCTGCCTAGCGGGAGTAATGAGCAGTTCTTC	-	TRBV4-3	TRBJ2-1	TRBD2
CASSWGIGTALSEAFF	TGTGCCAGCAGCTGGGGGATCGGGACAGCCCTTTCTGAAGCTTTCTTT	-	TRBV11-2	TRBJ1-1	TRBD1
CASSSSHEQYF	TGTGCCAGCAGCTCCTCCCACGAGCAGTACTTC	-	TRBV13	TRBJ2-7	-
CAISEDRPRGYTF	TGTGCCATCAGTGAGGACAGACCACGGGGCTACACCTTC	-	TRBV10-3	TRBJ1-2	-
CASSRDSYEQYF	TGCGCCAGCAGCAGGGACTCCTACGAGCAGTACTTC	-	TRBV5-1	TRBJ2-7	-
CASSRPTPYADTQYF	TGTGCCAGCAGCCGCCCAACTCCCTACGCCGATACGCAGTATTTT	-	TRBV7-8	TRBJ2-3	-
CASSLGRVSAEQYF	TGTGCCAGCAGTTTAGGGCGAGTATCGGCCGAGCAGTACTTC	-	TRBV28	TRBJ2-7	-
CASSPGSRIHEQYF	TGTGCCAGCAGTCCGGGATCGCGGATCCACGAGCAGTACTTC	once	TRBV5-4	TRBJ2-7	-
CATSRDSRGASRNTEAFF	TGTGCCACCAGCAGAGATTCCAGGGGCGCGTCGCGGAACACTGAAGCTTTCTTT	-	TRBV15	TRBJ1-1	-
CASSFGLAGNEQFF	TGTGCCAGCAGCTTCGGACTAGCGGGCAATGAGCAGTTCTTC	once	TRBV5-6	TRBJ2-1	TRBD2
CSVDPGAANGYTF	TGCAGCGTTGATCCCGGCGCGGCTAATGGCTACACCTTC	-	TRBV29-1	TRBJ1-2	-
CASSYSRQGGYEQYF	TGTGCCAGCAGTTACTCACGGCAGGGTGGGTACGAGCAGTACTTC	many	TRBV6-5	TRBJ2-7	-
CASSSQGPHGYTF	TGTGCCAGCAGCTCACAGGGGCCCCATGGCTACACCTTC	-	TRBV5-4	TRBJ1-2	TRBD1
CASSLVGGPEKQYF	TGTGCCAGCAGTTTAGTGGGAGGGCCTGAGAAGCAGTACTTC	-	TRBV27	TRBJ2-7	TRBD2
CASKGQGVVNTEAFF	TGCGCCAGCAAAGGACAGGGAGTCGTGAACACTGAAGCTTTCTTT	-	TRBV5-1	TRBJ1-1	TRBD1
CASSYGQGGYGYTF	TGTGCCAGCAGCTATGGACAGGGCGGCTATGGCTACACCTTC	-	TRBV28	TRBJ1-2	TRBD1
CASSLEGARYGYTF	TGCGCCAGCAGCTTGGAGGGGGCCAGGTATGGCTACACCTTC	few	TRBV5-1	TRBJ1-2	TRBD1
CASSPNYSYEQYF	TGTGCCAGCAGCCCAAACTACTCCTACGAGCAGTACTTC	-	TRBV6-6	TRBJ2-7	-
CASSVTGTVNSGANVLTF	TGTGCCAGCAGCGTCACCGGGACAGTGAACTCTGGGGCCAACGTCCTGACTTTC	-	TRBV7-3	TRBJ2-6	TRBD1
CASSWGQGYEQYF	TGTGCCAGCAGTTGGGGACAGGGCTACGAGCAGTACTTC	-	TRBV5-4	TRBJ2-7	TRBD1
CASSERGPREKLFF	TGCGCCAGCAGTGAAAGGGGGCCGCGAGAAAAACTGTTTTTT	-	TRBV10-2	TRBJ1-4	TRBD1
CASSRPGTGNEQFF	TGTGCCAGCAGCCGTCCCGGGACAGGCAATGAGCAGTTCTTC	-	TRBV5-5	TRBJ2-1	TRBD1
CASSYPRPTGETQYF	TGTGCCAGCAGTTACCCAAGGCCTACCGGGGAGACCCAGTACTTC	-	TRBV25-1	TRBJ2-5	-
CASSYGTGFGYGYTF	TGTGCCAGCAGCTATGGGACAGGGTTTGGCTATGGCTACACCTTC	-	TRBV28	TRBJ1-2	TRBD1
CASSPEGDYEETQYF	TGTGCCAGCAGCCCAGAGGGGGACTACGAAGAGACCCAGTACTTC	-	TRBV7-9	TRBJ2-5	-
CASSPTSGRGTDTQYF	TGTGCCAGCAGCCCCACTAGCGGGCGGGGCACAGATACGCAGTATTTT	few	TRBV5-4	TRBJ2-3	TRBD2
CAISDGGPVDNEQFF	TGTGCCATCTCGGATGGCGGCCCCGTCGACAATGAGCAGTTCTTC	-	TRBV10-3	TRBJ2-1	-
CASSLGSGARMETQYF	TGTGCCAGCAGCCTCGGATCAGGGGCAAGGATGGAGACCCAGTACTTC	once	TRBV5-6	TRBJ2-5	-
CASSLNSLAGVSEQYF	TGTGCCAGCAGCTTAAACAGCCTAGCGGGAGTGTCCGAGCAGTACTTC	-	TRBV7-2	TRBJ2-7	TRBD2
CASSPTGRGRVSYNEQFF	TGTGCCAGCAGTCCCACCGGGAGGGGTCGGGTCTCCTACAATGAGCAGTTCTTC	-	TRBV27	TRBJ2-1	TRBD2
CASSFTGRSGNTIYF	TGTGCCAGCAGCTTCACAGGACGCTCTGGAAACACCATATATTTT	few	TRBV27	TRBJ1-3	-